Listed here are 5 T cell receptor beta chains from one sample, sequenced in a study of metastatic and nonmetastatic thyroid tumors. All patients were treatment-naive before thyroid surgery. TCRdb reassembled clones from the PCR reads with MiXCR. The profile covers more than 40,000 clones, with approximately 24% appearing a single time and more than 12% taken by the ten largest. Sequencing input: tumor tissue. Receptor source: a female donor with papillary thyroid cancer or a benign thyroid nodule (not recorded which). Some clones in this sample may be carry-over from other donors' samples.

This clone is classed as medium-sized (0.01 to 0.1%). The chain carries TRBV10-3 and TRBJ2-7; 7 bases map to TRBD2. J gave up 7 bases and V 5 bases, and 2 bases lay outside the gene matches. Germline V gene data show CDR1 as ENHRY and CDR2 as SYGVKD. The CDR3 contains 11 residues. Here the CDR3 DNA reads TGTGCCATCAGTCCCGGGGGGGAGCAGTACTTC. Translating it yields CAISPGGEQYF.

This clone has a count of ten or more. The chain joins TRBV5-4 to TRBJ2-7, with 7 nucleotides matching TRBD2. The junction had 10 bases not matched to a gene; V was cut back by 3 bases and J by 7 bases. The CDR3 spans 14 residues. In germline, CDR1 is SGHNT, CDR2 YYREEE (reference sequence). In DNA form, the CDR3 reads TGTGCCAGCAGCTACTCAAGCGGGAATAGTGAGCAGTACTTC. Protein sequence: CASSYSSGNSEQYF.

The rearrangement uses TRBV3-1 and TRBJ1-2; D gene ambiguous. The CDR3 contains 15 residues. Trimming stripped 0 bases from V and 4 bases from J, with 12 bases between. Germline V gene sequence: CDR1 LGHDT, CDR2 YNNKEL (reference sequence). The CDR3 DNA is TGTGCCAGCAGCCAAGATAACAGTAAGACCTATGGCTACACCTTC. It encodes CASSQDNSKTYGYTF.

The table lists this clone with many counts. Germline and junction disagree at one end, which may indicate a read error. This chain connects TRBV11-2 to TRBJ1-2, with 9 bases lining up with TRBD1. Looked up from germline, CDR1 is SGHAT and CDR2 is FQNNGV. The CDR3 loop spans 13 amino acids. The CDR3 sequence: CANSLQGAYGYTF. CDR3 DNA sequence: TGTGCCAACAGCTTACAGGGGGCCTATGGCTACACCTTC. The entire variable domain, with the rest obtained from reference TRBV11-2 and TRBJ1-2, is as follows: EAGVAQSPRYKIIEKRQSVAFWCNPISGHATLYWYQQILGQGPKLLIQFQNNGVVDDSQLPKDRFSAERLKGVDSTLKIQPAKLEDSAVYLCANSLQGAYGYTFGSGTRLTVV.

This clone was recorded a few times. At one of its ends the junction is not consistent with the germline gene, which may arise from a read error. This chain uses TRBV6-6 with TRBJ1-2; possibly TRBD1 for D (6 bases). CDR1 is MNHNY, CDR2 SVGAGI, per germline (reference sequence). CDR3 length: 16 amino acids. Here the CDR3 DNA reads TGTGCCGGCAGTTACTCTCAGGGAACAGGGAGCCATGGCTACACCTTC. It is translated as CAGSYSQGTGSHGYTF.